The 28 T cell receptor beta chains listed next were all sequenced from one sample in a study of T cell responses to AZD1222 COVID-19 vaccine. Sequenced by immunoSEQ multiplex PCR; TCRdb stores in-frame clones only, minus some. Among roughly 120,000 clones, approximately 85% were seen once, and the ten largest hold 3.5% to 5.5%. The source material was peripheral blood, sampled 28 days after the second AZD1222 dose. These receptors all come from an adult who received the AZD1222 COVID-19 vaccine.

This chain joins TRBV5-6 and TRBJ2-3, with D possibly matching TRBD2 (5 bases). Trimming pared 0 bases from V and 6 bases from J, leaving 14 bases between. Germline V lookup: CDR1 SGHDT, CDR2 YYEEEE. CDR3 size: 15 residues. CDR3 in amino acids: CASSLEGPTRDTQYF. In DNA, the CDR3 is TGTGCCAGCAGCTTGGAGGGCCCTACTAGGGATACGCAGTATTTT. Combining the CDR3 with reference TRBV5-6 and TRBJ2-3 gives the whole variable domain DAGVTQSPTHLIKTRGQQVTLRCSPKSGHDTVSWYQQALGQGPQFIFQYYEEEERQRGNFPDRFSGHQFPNYSSELNVNALLLGDSALYLCASSLEGPTRDTQYFGPGTRLTVL.

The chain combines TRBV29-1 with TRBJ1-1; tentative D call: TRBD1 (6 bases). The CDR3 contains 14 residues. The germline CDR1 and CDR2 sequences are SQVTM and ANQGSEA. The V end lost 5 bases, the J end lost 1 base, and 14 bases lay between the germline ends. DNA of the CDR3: TGCAGCGTTTATCGGGACACTAAGAACACTGAAGCTTTCTTT. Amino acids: CSVYRDTKNTEAFF.

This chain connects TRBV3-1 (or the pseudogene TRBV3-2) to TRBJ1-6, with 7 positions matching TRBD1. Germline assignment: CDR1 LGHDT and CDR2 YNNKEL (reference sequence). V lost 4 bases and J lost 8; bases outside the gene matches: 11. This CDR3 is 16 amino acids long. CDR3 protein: CASSPSLGTEYSPLHF. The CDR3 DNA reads TGTGCCAGCAGCCCCTCTCTCGGGACAGAATATTCACCCCTCCACTTT.

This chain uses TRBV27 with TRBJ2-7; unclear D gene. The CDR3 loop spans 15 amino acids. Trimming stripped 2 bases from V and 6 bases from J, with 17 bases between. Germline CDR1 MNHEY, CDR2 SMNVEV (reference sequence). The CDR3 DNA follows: TGTGCCAGCAGTTTAGGAGCGACCCCTTCCCCCGAGCAGTACTTC. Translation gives CASSLGATPSPEQYF.

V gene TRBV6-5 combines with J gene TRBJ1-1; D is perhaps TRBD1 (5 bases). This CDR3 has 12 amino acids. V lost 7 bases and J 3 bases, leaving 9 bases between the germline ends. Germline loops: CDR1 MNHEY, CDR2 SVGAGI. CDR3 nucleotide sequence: TGTGCCAGCATGAGGGGTGACACTGAAGCTTTCTTT. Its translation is CASMRGDTEAFF.

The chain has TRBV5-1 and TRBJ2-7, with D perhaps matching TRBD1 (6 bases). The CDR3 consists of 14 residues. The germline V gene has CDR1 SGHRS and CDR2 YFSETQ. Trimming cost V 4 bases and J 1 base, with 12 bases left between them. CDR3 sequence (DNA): TGCGCCAGCAGCAGGAGAGGACAGTCCTACGAGCAGTACTTC. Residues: CASSRRGQSYEQYF.

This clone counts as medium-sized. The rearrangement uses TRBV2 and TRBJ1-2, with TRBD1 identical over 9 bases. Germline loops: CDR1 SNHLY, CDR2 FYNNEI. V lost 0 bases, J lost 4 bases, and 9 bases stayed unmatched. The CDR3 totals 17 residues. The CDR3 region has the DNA TGTGCCAGCAGTGAAGCGCTTACGGGACAGGGATCCTATGGCTACACCTTC. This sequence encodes CASSEALTGQGSYGYTF.

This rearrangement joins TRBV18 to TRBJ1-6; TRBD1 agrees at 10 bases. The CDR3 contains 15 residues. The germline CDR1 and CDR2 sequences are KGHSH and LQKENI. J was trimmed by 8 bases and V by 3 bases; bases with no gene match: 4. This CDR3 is CASSPTGTGDSPLHF. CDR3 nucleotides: TGTGCCAGCTCACCCACCGGGACAGGGGATTCACCCCTCCACTTT.

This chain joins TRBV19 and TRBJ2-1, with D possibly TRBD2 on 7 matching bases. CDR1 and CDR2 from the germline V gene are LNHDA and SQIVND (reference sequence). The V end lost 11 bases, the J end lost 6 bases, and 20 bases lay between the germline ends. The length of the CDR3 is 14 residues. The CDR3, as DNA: TGTGCCGAGCCCCCGGGGGGCTTTATCAATGAGCAGTTCTTC. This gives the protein CAEPPGGFINEQFF. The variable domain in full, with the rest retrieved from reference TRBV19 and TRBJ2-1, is DGGITQSPKYLFRKEGQNVTLSCEQNLNHDAMYWYRQDPGQGLRLIYYSQIVNDFQKGDIAEGYSVSREKKESFPLTVTSAQKNPTAFYLCAEPPGGFINEQFFGPGTRLTVL.

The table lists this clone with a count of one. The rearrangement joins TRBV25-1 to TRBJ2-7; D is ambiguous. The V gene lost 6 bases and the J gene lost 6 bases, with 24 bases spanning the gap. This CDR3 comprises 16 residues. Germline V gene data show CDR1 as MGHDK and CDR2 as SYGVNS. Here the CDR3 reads CASRTEKGSAPPEQYF. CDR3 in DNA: TGTGCCAGCAGGACGGAGAAAGGATCAGCCCCACCCGAGCAGTACTTC.

The CDR3 reads CASRDTGAGTEAFF. CDR3 coding DNA: TGTGCCAGCAGGGATACAGGGGCTGGCACTGAAGCTTTCTTT. This rearrangement joins TRBV27 to TRBJ1-1, with 7 bases aligning to TRBD1. The germline V gene encodes CDR1 MNHEY and CDR2 SMNVEV (reference sequence). The CDR3 totals 14 residues. V trimming: 6 bases; J trimming: 4 bases; junction bases outside the gene matches: 8.

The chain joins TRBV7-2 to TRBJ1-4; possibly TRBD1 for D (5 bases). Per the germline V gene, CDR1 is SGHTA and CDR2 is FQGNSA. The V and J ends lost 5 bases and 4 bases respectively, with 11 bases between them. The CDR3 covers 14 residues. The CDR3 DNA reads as TGTGCCAGCAGCCAGGACGGGGGTAATGAAAAACTGTTTTTT. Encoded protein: CASSQDGGNEKLFF.

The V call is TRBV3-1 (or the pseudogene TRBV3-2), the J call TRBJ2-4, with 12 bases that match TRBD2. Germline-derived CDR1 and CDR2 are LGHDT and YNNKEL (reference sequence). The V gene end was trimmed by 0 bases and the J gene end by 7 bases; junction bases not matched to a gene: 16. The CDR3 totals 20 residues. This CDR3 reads CASSQEVGGLAGHGANIQYF. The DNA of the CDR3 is TGTGCCAGCAGCCAAGAAGTGGGTGGACTAGCGGGGCACGGGGCGAACATTCAGTACTTC.

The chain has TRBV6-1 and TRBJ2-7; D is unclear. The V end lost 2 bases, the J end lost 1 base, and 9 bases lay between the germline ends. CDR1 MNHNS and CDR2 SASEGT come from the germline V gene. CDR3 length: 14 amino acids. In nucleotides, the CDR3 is TGTGCCAGCAGTGAAAAGGTAGCTTCCTACGAGCAGTACTTC. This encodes CASSEKVASYEQYF.

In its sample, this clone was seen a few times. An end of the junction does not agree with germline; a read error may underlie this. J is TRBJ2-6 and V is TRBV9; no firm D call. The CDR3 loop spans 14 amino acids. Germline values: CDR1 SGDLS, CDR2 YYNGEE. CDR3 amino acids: CASSFTSEANVLTF. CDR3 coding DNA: TGTGCCAGCAGCTTTACGTCTGAGGCCAACGTCCTGACTTTC.

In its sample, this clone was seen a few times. In DNA, the CDR3 is TGTGCCAGCAGTATAAGGATCTCAGGCAATCAGCCCCAGCATTTT. Translated: CASSIRISGNQPQHF. The V call is TRBV6-5, the J call TRBJ1-5; no clear D gene. CDR3 length: 15 residues. The germline CDR1 and CDR2 sequences are MNHEY and SVGAGI. The ends were cut back, 5 bases at V and 2 bases at J, with 13 bases in the middle.

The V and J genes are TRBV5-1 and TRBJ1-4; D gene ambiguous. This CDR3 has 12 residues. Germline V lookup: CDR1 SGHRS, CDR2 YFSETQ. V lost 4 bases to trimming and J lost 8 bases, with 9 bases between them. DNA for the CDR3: TGCGCCAGCAGCGAAGAGGGCGAAAAACTGTTTTTT. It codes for CASSEEGEKLFF.

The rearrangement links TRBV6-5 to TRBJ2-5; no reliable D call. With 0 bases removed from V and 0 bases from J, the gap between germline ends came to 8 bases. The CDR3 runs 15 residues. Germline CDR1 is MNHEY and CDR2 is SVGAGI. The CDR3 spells CASSYSLLYQETQYF. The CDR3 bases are TGTGCCAGCAGTTACTCCCTCCTATACCAAGAGACCCAGTACTTC.

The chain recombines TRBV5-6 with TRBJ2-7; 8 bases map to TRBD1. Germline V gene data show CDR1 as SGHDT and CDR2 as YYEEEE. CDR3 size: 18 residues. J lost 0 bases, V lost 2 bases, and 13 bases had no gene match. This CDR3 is CASSLLGQGMVLSYEQYF. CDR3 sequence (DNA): TGTGCCAGCAGCTTACTCGGACAGGGAATGGTTCTCTCCTACGAGCAGTACTTC.

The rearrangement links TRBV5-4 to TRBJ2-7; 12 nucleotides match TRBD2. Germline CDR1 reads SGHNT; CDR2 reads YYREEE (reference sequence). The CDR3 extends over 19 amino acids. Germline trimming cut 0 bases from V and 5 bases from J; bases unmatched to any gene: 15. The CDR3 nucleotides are TGTGCCAGCAGCTTGGAGGGTCTAGCGGGGGGGCCGGGAGCTAACGAGCAGTACTTC. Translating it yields CASSLEGLAGGPGANEQYF.

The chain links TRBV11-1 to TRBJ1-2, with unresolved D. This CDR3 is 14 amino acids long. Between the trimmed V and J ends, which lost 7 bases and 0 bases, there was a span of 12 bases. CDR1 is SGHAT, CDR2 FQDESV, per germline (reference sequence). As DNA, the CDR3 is TGTGCCAGCACCGATATTTCGGCTAACTATGGCTACACCTTC. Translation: CASTDISANYGYTF.

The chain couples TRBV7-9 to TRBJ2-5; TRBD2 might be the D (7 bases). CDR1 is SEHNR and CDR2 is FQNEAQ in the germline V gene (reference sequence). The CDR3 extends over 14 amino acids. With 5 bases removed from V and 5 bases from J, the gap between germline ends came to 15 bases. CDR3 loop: CASSPPGGGETQYF. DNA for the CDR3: TGTGCCAGCAGCCCACCGGGGGGCGGGGAGACCCAGTACTTC.

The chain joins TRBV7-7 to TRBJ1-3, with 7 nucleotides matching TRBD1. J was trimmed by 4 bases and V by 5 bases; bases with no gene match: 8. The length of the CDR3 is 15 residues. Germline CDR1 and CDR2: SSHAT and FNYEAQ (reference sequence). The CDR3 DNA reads TGTGCCAGCAGCCACGGAGGGGGCGGCGGAAACACCATATATTTT. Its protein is CASSHGGGGGNTIYF.

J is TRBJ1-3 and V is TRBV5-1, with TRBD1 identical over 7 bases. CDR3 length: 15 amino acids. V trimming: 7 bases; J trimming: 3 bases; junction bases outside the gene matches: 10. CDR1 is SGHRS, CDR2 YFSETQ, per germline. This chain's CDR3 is CASETGAGGGNTIYF. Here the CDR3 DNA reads TGCGCCAGCGAAACGGGTGCAGGGGGTGGAAACACCATATATTTT.

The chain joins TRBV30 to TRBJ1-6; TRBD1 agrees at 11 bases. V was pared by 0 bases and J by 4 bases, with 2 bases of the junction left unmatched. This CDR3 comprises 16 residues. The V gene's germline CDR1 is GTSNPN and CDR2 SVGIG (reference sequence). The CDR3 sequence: CAWSVGDRGYNSPLHF. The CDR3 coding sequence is TGTGCCTGGAGTGTAGGGGACAGGGGGTATAATTCACCCCTCCACTTT.

The CDR3 nucleotides read TGTGCCAGCAGCTCTTGGGCGTACGAGCAGTACTTC. Translating it yields CASSSWAYEQYF. The J gene is TRBJ2-7, the V gene TRBV7-2; unclear D gene. CDR3 length equals 12 residues. CDR1 SGHTA and CDR2 FQGNSA come from the germline V gene. V was shortened by 4 bases and J by 4 bases, with 8 bases between the two germline ends.

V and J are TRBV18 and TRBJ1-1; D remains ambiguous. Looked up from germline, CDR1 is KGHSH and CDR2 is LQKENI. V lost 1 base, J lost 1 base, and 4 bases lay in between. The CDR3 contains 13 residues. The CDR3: CASSPQGNTEAFF. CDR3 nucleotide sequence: TGTGCCAGCTCACCACAAGGGAACACTGAAGCTTTCTTT. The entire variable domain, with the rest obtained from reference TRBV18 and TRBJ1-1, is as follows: NAGVMQNPRHLVRRRGQEARLRCSPMKGHSHVYWYRQLPEEGLKFMVYLQKENIIDESGMPKERFSAEFPKEGPSILRIQQVVRGDSAAYFCASSPQGNTEAFFGQGTRLTVV.

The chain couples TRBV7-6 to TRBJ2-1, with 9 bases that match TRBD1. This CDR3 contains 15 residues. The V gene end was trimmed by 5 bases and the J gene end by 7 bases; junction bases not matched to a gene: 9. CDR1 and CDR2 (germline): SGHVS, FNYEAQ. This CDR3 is CASSREGTGINEQFF. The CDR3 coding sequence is TGTGCCAGCAGCCGAGAGGGGACAGGGATAAATGAGCAGTTCTTC. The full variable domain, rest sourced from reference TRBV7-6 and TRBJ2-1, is GAGVSQSPRYKVTKRGQDVALRCDPISGHVSLYWYRQALGQGPEFLTYFNYEAQQDKSGLPNDRFSAERPEGSISTLTIQRTEQRDSAMYRCASSREGTGINEQFFGPGTRLTVL.